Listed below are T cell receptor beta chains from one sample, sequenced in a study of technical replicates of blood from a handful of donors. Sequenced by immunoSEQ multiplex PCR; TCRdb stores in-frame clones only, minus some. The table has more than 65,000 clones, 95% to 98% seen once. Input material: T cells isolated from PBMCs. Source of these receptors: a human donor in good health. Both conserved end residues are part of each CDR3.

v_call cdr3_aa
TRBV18 CASSPPVVSTSTSTDTQYF
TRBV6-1 CASSAKRLAGGTDTQYF
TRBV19 CASSIGTSGGEQYF
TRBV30 CAWRPSGEKLFF
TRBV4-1 CASSHGGNYGYTF
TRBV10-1 CASSKTLNTEAFF
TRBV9 CASSSHGQGGNEKLFF
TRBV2 CASSGRTGRVSSTDTQYF
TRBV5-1 CASSFRDIGGEQYF
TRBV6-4 CASSESGGEMDEQYF
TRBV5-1 CASSLYDRDYNEQFF
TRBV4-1 CASSQARTGEGYNEQFF
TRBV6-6 CASSYGFGTGGSDQYF
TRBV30 CAWSVGTEAFF
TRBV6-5 CASRVWRDSNQPQHF
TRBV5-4 CASSLEAGYDEQYF
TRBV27 CASSSLPGQGDTEAFF
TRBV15 CATSSDRRTYNEQFF
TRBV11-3 CASQTRGHTEAFF
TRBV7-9 CAIGTVNKQFF
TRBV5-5 CASSLRQGATNEKLFF
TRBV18 CASSLQRDTTYEQYF
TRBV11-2 CASSQTGGRDTYAYEQYF
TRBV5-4 CASSGQGSEKLFF
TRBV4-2 CASSHGTGTGKIEAFF
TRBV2 CASSEYYRLNQPQHF
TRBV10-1 CASSGGSTHSGNTIYF
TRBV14 CASSQASFYNEQFF
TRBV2 CASSRGVHRGNTEAFF
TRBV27 CASRGGGVGGTGELFF
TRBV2 CASSEPSRGQETQYF
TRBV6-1 CASSEGLDSYEQYF
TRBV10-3 CAISESTPYVIFGNTIYF
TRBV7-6 CASSLGGGPYNEQFF
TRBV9 CASSVRLNTGELFF
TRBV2 CASSEGLRNTIYF
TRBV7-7 CASSPRAGVGSGELFF
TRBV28 CASHPPGQAKGTQYF
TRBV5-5 CASSPGYLTGSYEQYF
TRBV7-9 CASSLVGSNEKLFF
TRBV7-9 CASSSQGGTEAFF
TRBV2 CASLGLTTNEQFF